This T cell receptor beta chain was found in a study of human T cells and chemical hapten exposure. Time point denoted: patch test 1, 2 weeks after DPC sensitization. The treatment here: therapeutic diphenylcyclopropenone sensitization with weekly scalp DPC. The template was total RNA from unfractionated whole blood. Germline CDR1 is LGHDT and CDR2 is YNNKEL (reference sequence). CDR3 size: 11 residues. This clonotype was picked up many times. At one boundary the junction diverges from the germline segment, which might be a read error. TCRdb passed the RACE reads through MiXCR, listing each CDR3 protein once. This table has around 44,000 distinct CDR3 sequences, 3% to 4.5% appearing once.

This chain uses TRBV3-1 with TRBJ2-5; 7 bases fit TRBD2. The clonotype was recovered from a man between 45 and 60 years old with alopecia areata. Some clones in this sample may be carry-over from other donors' samples. Sequences were derived from whole blood, sampled in connection with sensitization to the hapten diphenylcyclopropenone (DPC). DNA for the CDR3: TGTGCCAGCAGGACCCGGGACTACCTAACCTTC. Translating it yields CASRTRDYLTF.